These 17 T cell receptor beta chains were sequenced from one sample in a study. Treg sorting used a CD4+CD25+CD127-/low gate. TCRdb called the 5' RACE reads again in MiXCR, with one record for every CDR3 protein. This table has under 11,000 distinct CDR3 sequences, roughly a quarter appearing once. Material: Tregs sorted from a lymph node. The source of these receptors is a female donor with breast cancer.

Regarding this clonotype: Because it lacks the conserved phenylalanine or tryptophan at the end, this CDR3 is likely a read error. This sequence joins TRBV6-1 and TRBJ2-7, with D possibly called TRBD1 or TRBD2 (5 bases each). The germline V gene has CDR1 MNHNS and CDR2 SASEGT. CDR3 length equals 13 residues. The CDR3 sequence: CASWDETDYAQYL. CDR3 in DNA: TGTGCCAGCTGGGACGAAACGGATTACGCGCAGTACCTC.

There are many counts of this clonotype. V and J are TRBV6-6 and TRBJ2-1, with D possibly matching TRBD1 (5 bases). The CDR3 loop spans 16 amino acids. V lost 0 bases to trimming and J lost 4 bases, with 13 bases between them. CDR1 MNHNY and CDR2 SVGAGI come from the germline V gene (reference sequence). The CDR3 protein is CASSYSTAGMYNEQFF. The CDR3 nucleotides read TGTGCCAGCAGTTACTCGACGGCAGGGATGTACAATGAGCAGTTCTTC.

The chain uses TRBV7-2 and TRBJ2-1, with 7 bases that match TRBD2. There are 16 residues in the CDR3. The germline gives CDR1 SGHTA, CDR2 FQGNSA. V was clipped by 8 bases and J by 3 bases; unmatched bases: 13. The CDR3 reads CASGPELTSVYNEQFF. Here the CDR3 DNA reads TGTGCCAGCGGCCCCGAACTTACTAGCGTCTACAATGAGCAGTTCTTC. The variable domain in full, with the rest retrieved from reference TRBV7-2 and TRBJ2-1, is GAGVSQSPSNKVTEKGKDVELRCDPISGHTALYWYRQSLGQGLEFLIYFQGNSAPDKSGLPSDRFSAERTGGSVSTLTIQRTQQEDSAVYLCASGPELTSVYNEQFFGPGTRLTVL.

Worth noting for this clonotype: This may be a read error: a much more frequent sequence differs by one nucleotide. The conserved closing phenylalanine or tryptophan is absent in this CDR3, likely reflecting a read error. The chain joins TRBV3-1 to TRBJ2-1, with a possible D match to TRBD2 (6 bases). V lost 0 bases and J 4 bases, leaving 16 bases between the germline ends. Germline assignment: CDR1 LGHDT and CDR2 YNNKEL (reference sequence). The CDR3 has 17 residues. The CDR3 nucleotides are TGTGCCAGCAGCCAAGAACGGGACTCCATTTGGTACAATGAGCAGTTCCTC. Translation gives CASSQERDSIWYNEQFL.

This clonotype was seen at least ten times. The V and J genes are TRBV7-9 and TRBJ2-1; possibly TRBD1 for D (6 bases). The germline V gene has CDR1 SEHNR and CDR2 FQNEAQ (reference sequence). Trimming took 3 bases from V and 8 from J, leaving 17 bases between them. This CDR3 is 15 amino acids long. Here the CDR3 DNA reads TGTGCCAGCAGCTTTCGAACAGGGACGGTGTATGAGCAGTTCTTC. Translation: CASSFRTGTVYEQFF.

In this sample, this clonotype turned up once. This sequence joins TRBV7-2 and TRBJ2-5, with D hard to call. The CDR3 runs 19 residues. Germline V gene data show CDR1 as SGHTA and CDR2 as FQGNSA. V gave up 5 bases and J gave up 3 bases, with 28 bases separating them. In DNA, the CDR3 is TGTGCCAGCAGCCCGAGACACCTCCGTACCATGGTAGTCAAAGAGACCCAGTACTTC. Its protein is CASSPRHLRTMVVKETQYF.

This clonotype has only a few counts. The rearrangement joins TRBV9 to TRBJ2-3, with D unresolved. Germline V CDR1 and CDR2: SGDLS, YYNGEE. The germline V and J ends were trimmed by 0 bases and 3 bases, with 11 bases remaining between them. This CDR3 is built from 15 residues. The CDR3 nucleotides read TGTGCCAGCAGCGTAGCTTGGCTCGTGACAGATACGCAGTATTTT. Translating gives CASSVAWLVTDTQYF.

This clonotype is judged medium-sized. The chain uses TRBV12-3 or TRBV12-4 and TRBJ1-2, with 7 nucleotides matching TRBD1. This CDR3 has 13 amino acids. Trimming took 6 bases from V and 4 from J; bases not matched to a gene: 5. The CDR3 here is CASSPGQTYGYTF. CDR3 bases: TGTGCCAGCAGCCCGGGACAGACCTATGGCTACACCTTC.

J is TRBJ2-2 and V is TRBV6-5, with D possibly called TRBD1 or TRBD2 (5 bases each). Germline CDR1 is MNHEY and CDR2 is SVGAGI. This CDR3 is 15 amino acids long. V was shortened by 5 bases and J by 4 bases, with 14 bases between the two germline ends. As DNA, the CDR3 is TGTGCCAGCAGTAGGGGACGCACGAGCACCGGGGAGCTGTTTTTT. This sequence encodes CASSRGRTSTGELFF.

By share, this clonotype ranks as medium-sized. J is TRBJ2-7 and V is TRBV6-1; D remains ambiguous. Trimming cost V 7 bases and J 3 bases, with 19 bases left between them. Germline loops: CDR1 MNHNS, CDR2 SASEGT. The CDR3 sequence is 15 residues long. The CDR3 nucleotides read TGTGCCAGCAACGACCCGACAAACCGTCACTACGAGCAGTACTTC. This encodes CASNDPTNRHYEQYF.

V usage is TRBV5-1 and J usage is TRBJ1-1; D may be TRBD1 (5 bases). The CDR3 is 16 amino acids. The ends were cut back, 5 bases at V and 3 bases at J, with 20 bases in the middle. Germline V lookup: CDR1 SGHRS, CDR2 YFSETQ. CDR3 amino acids: CASRAEAPGRDTEAFF. CDR3 bases: TGCGCCAGCAGGGCGGAAGCCCCAGGGAGGGACACTGAAGCTTTCTTT.

This clonotype is medium-sized. V gene TRBV15 combines with J gene TRBJ2-7; TRBD2 agrees at 14 bases. Germline CDR1 LNHNV, CDR2 YYDKDF (reference sequence). This CDR3 has 16 amino acids. V lost 4 bases to trimming and J lost 1 base; unmatched junction nucleotides: 3. CDR3 loop: CATSIGTSGRSYEQYF. The CDR3 nucleotides read TGTGCCACCAGCATCGGGACTAGCGGGAGATCCTACGAGCAGTACTTC.

In the case of this clonotype: A read error may produce the germline difference seen at one junction end. CDR3: CAGSLVPGSYNEQFF. CDR3 DNA sequence: TGCGCCGGCAGCTTGGTCCCAGGTTCCTACAATGAGCAGTTCTTC. This chain uses TRBV5-1 with TRBJ2-1, with D hard to call. The germline gives CDR1 SGHRS, CDR2 YFSETQ. CDR3 length equals 15 residues.

The V gene is TRBV14, the J gene TRBJ2-1; D remains ambiguous. V was pared by 3 bases and J by 4 bases, with 13 bases between. The CDR3 runs 15 residues. CDR1 and CDR2 (germline): SGHDN, FVKESK. CDR3 region: CASSQGYSSYNEQFF. CDR3 DNA sequence: TGTGCCAGCAGCCAGGGCTATAGCTCTTACAATGAGCAGTTCTTC.

By sample share, this clonotype is medium-sized. The chain recombines TRBV7-8 with TRBJ2-1, with D tentatively TRBD1 (6 bases). The CDR3 covers 13 residues. V lost 5 bases, J lost 6 bases, and 11 bases lay in between. Germline loops: CDR1 SGHVS, CDR2 FQNEAQ. The CDR3 nucleotides are TGTGCCAGCAGCCACGGGACAATCAATGAGCAGTTCTTC. This gives the protein CASSHGTINEQFF.

The sample holds a few counts of this clonotype. The rearrangement uses TRBV7-6 and TRBJ2-1; 11 positions agree with TRBD2. The V and J ends lost 0 bases and 7 bases, in that order; junction bases with no gene match: 5. CDR3 length: 16 residues. CDR1 and CDR2 from the germline V gene are SGHVS and FNYEAQ. As DNA, the CDR3 is TGTGCCAGCAGCTTAGCACTAGCGGGAGAGGGTAATGAGCAGTTCTTC. Protein sequence: CASSLALAGEGNEQFF.

By sample share, this clonotype is medium-sized (0.01 to 0.1%). The chain is built from TRBV4-1 and TRBJ1-6, with 8 bases fitting TRBD1. Losses at the gene ends were 4 bases for V and 9 bases for J; bases not matched to a gene: 8. Germline CDR1 MGHRA, CDR2 YSYEKL. CDR3 length: 15 residues. The CDR3 nucleotides are TGCGCCAGCAGCCCTGTGACAGGGGTGGCTTCACCCCTCCACTTT. This gives the protein CASSPVTGVASPLHF.